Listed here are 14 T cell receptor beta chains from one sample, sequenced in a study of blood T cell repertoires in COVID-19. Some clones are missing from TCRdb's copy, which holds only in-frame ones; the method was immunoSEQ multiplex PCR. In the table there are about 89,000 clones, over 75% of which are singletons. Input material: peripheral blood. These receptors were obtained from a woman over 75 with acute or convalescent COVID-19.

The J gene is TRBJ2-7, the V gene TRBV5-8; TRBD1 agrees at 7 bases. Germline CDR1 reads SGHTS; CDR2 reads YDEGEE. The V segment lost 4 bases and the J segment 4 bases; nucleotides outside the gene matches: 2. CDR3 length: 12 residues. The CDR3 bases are TGTGCCAGCAGCACGGGACAGTACGAGCAGTACGTC. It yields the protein CASSTGQYEQYV.

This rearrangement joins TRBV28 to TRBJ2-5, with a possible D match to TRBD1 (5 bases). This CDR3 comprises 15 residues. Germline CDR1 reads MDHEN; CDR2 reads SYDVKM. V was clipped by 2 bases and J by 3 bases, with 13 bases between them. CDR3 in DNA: TGTGCCAGCAGTTTAGCCAGGGTCTCCAAAGAGACCCAGTACTTC. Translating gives CASSLARVSKETQYF.

The CDR3 DNA follows: TGCGCCAGCAGTGAGTCCGGAACAGGGGTTAGAGCCTACAATGAGCAGTTCTTC. Translating gives CASSESGTGVRAYNEQFF. The chain is built from TRBV10-1 and TRBJ2-1; 7 bases fit TRBD1. CDR1 and CDR2 from the germline V gene are WNHNN and SYGVQD (reference sequence). The CDR3 runs 18 residues. V lost 0 bases to trimming and J lost 2 bases; unmatched junction nucleotides: 10.

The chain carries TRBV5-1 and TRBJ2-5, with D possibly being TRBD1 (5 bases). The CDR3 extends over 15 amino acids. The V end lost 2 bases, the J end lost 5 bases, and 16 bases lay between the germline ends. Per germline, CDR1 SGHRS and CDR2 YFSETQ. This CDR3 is CASSFQQGPSETQYF. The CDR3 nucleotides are TGCGCCAGCAGCTTCCAGCAGGGTCCCTCGGAGACCCAGTACTTC. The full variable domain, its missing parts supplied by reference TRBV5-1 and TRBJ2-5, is KAGVTQTPRYLIKTRGQQVTLSCSPISGHRSVSWYQQTPGQGLQFLFEYFSETQRNKGNFPGRFSGRQFSNSRSEMNVSTLELGDSALYLCASSFQQGPSETQYFGPGTRLLVL.

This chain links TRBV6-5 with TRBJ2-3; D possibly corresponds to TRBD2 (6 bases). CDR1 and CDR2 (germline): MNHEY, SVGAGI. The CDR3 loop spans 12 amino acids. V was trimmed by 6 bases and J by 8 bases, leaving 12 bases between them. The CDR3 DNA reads TGTGCCAGCAGCGCCCGAGCGGGTACGCAGTATTTT. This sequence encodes CASSARAGTQYF.

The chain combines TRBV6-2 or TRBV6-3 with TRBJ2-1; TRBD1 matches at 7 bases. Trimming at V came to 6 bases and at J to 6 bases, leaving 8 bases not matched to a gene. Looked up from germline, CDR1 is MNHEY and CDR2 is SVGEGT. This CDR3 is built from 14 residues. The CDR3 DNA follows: TGTGCCAGCAGCTGGGACAGTTTCTTCAATGAGCAGTTCTTC. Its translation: CASSWDSFFNEQFF.

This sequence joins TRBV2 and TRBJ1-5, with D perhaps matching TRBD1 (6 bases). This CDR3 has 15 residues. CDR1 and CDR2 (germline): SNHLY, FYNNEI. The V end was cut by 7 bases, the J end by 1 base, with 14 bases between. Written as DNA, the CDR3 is TGTGCCAGCACTACCAGGGGAGGGAGCAATCAGCCCCAGCATTTT. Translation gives CASTTRGGSNQPQHF.

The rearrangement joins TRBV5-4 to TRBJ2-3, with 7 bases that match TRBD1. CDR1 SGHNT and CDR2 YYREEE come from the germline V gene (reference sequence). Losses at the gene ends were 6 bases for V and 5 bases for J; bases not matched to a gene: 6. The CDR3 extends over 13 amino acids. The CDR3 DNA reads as TGTGCCAGCACCTACCAGGGGGAAGATACGCAGTATTTT. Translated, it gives CASTYQGEDTQYF.

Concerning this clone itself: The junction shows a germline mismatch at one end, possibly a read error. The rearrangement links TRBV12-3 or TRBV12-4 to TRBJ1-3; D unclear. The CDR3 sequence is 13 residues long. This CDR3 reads CASSLGQKNIIYF. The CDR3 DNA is TGTGCCAGCAGTTTAGGGCAGAAAAACATCATATATTTT.

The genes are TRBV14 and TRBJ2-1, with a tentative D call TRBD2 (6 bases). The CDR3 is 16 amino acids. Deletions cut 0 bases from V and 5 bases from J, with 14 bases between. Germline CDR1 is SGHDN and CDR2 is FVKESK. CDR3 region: CASSQEEWRADNEQFF. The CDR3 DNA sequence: TGTGCCAGCAGCCAAGAGGAGTGGAGGGCGGACAATGAGCAGTTCTTC.

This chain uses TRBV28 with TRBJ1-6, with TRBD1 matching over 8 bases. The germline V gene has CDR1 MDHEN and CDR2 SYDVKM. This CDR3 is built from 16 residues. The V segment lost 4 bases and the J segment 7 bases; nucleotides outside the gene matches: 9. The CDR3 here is CASSSLGQGSNSPLHF. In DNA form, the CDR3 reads TGTGCCAGCAGTTCGCTTGGACAGGGCTCAAATTCACCCCTCCACTTT.

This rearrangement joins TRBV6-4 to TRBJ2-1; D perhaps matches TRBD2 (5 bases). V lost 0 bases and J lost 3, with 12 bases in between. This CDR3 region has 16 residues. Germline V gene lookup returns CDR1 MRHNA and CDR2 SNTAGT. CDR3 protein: CASSDSTGKGYNEQFF. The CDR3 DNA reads TGTGCCAGCAGTGACTCGACGGGAAAGGGCTACAATGAGCAGTTCTTC.

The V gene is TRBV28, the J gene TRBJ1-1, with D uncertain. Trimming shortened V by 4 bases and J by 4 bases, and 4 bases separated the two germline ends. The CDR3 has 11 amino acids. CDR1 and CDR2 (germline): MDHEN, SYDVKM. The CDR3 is CASSSGTEAFF. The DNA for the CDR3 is TGTGCCAGCAGTTCCGGCACTGAAGCTTTCTTT.

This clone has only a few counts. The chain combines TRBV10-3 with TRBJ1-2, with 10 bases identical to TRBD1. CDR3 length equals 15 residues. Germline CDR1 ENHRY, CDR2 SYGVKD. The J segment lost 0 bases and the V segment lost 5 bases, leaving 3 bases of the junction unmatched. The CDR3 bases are TGTGCCATCAGTAGACAGGGGGCCACTAACTATGGCTACACCTTC. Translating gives CAISRQGATNYGYTF.